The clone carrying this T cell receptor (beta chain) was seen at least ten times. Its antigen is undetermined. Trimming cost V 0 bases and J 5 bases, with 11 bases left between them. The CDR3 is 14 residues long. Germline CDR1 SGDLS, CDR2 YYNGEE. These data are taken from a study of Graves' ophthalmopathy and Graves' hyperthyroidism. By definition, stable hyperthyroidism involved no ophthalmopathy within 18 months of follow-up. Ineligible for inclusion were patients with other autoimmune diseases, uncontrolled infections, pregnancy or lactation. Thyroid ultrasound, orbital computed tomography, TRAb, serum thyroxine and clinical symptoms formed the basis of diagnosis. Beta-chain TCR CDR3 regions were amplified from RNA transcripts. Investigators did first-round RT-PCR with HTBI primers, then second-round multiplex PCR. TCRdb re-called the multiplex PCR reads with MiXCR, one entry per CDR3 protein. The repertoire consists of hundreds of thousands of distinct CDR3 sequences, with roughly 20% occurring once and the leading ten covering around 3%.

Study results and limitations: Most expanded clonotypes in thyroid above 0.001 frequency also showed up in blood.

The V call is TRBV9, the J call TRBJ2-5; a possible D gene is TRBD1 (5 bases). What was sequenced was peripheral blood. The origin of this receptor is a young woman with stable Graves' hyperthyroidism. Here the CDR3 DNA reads TGTGCCAGCAGCGTAGCGGCTAAGGGGGAGACCCAGTACTTC. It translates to CASSVAAKGETQYF.